The 3 T cell receptor beta chains below all came from one sample that was sequenced in a study of PD-1 blockade in classical Hodgkin lymphoma. The repertoire was sequenced with immunoSEQ multiplex PCR; TCRdb's copy has only in-frame clones and lacks some. Of roughly 60,000 clones listed, around 89% are singletons. All patients experienced relapse after autologous stem cell transplantation, and brentuximab vedotin exposure was variable. The sample consisted of peripheral blood mononuclear cells (PBMCs), taken before the second cycle of nivolumab. The receptor source for this set is a human donor with classical Hodgkin lymphoma.

The CDR3 region has the DNA TGTGCCAGTAGGCGACTGGTTGGGGGCTACACCTTC. Protein: CASRRLVGGYTF. The chain uses TRBV19 and TRBJ1-2; no firm D call. V was trimmed by 6 bases and J by 8 bases, leaving 13 bases between them. This CDR3 is 12 amino acids long. The V gene's germline CDR1 is LNHDA and CDR2 SQIVND (reference sequence).

This chain links TRBV5-1 with TRBJ2-2; no firm D call. Trimming pared 1 base from V and 1 base from J, leaving 5 bases between. Germline CDR1 SGHRS, CDR2 YFSETQ. The CDR3 extends over 14 amino acids. The chain's CDR3 is CASSLRQNTGELFF. In DNA form, the CDR3 reads TGCGCCAGCAGCTTGAGGCAGAACACCGGGGAGCTGTTTTTT.

The rearrangement joins TRBV6-5 to TRBJ2-3, with 8 bases matching TRBD2. With V trimmed by 2 bases and J by 9 bases, 1 base remained unmatched. Looked up from germline, CDR1 is MNHEY and CDR2 is SVGAGI. This CDR3 is built from 12 residues. CDR3 loop: CASSYSGGTQYF. The DNA for the CDR3 is TGTGCCAGCAGTTACAGCGGGGGCACGCAGTATTTT.